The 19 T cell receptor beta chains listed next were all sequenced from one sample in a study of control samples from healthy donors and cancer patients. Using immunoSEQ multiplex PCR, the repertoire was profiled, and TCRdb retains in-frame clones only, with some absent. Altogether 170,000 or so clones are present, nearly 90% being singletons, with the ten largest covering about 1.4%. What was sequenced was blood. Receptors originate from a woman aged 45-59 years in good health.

CDR3 sequence (DNA): TGTGCCAGCAGTTTATCCCCTGGGGGAGGGGGCGGCTACGAGCAGTACTTC. The encoded protein is CASSLSPGGGGGYEQYF. V and J are TRBV27 and TRBJ2-7; TRBD1 or TRBD2 may be the D gene (7 bases each). The germline V gene encodes CDR1 MNHEY and CDR2 SMNVEV (reference sequence). With 0 bases removed from V and 3 bases from J, the gap between germline ends came to 18 bases. The length of the CDR3 is 17 residues.

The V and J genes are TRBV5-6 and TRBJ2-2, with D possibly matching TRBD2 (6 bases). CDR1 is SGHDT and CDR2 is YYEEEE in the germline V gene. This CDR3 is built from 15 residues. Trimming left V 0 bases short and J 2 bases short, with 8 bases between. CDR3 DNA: TGTGCCAGCAGCTTGGTGGCGGGAAACACCGGGGAGCTGTTTTTT. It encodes CASSLVAGNTGELFF.

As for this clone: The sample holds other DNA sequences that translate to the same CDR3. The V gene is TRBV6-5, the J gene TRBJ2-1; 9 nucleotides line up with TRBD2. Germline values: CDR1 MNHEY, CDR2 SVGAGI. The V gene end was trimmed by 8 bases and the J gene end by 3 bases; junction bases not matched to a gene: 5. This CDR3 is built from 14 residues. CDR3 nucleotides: TGTGCCAGCGGACGAGCGGGGGGCTACAATGAGCAGTTCTTC. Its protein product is CASGRAGGYNEQFF.

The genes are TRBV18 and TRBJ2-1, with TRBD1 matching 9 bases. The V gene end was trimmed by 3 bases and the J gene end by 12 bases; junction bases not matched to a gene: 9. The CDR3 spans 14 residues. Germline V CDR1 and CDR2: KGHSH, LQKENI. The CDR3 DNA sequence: TGTGCCAGCTCACCCGGGACAGGGCCTTGGGCGCAGTTCTTC. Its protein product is CASSPGTGPWAQFF.

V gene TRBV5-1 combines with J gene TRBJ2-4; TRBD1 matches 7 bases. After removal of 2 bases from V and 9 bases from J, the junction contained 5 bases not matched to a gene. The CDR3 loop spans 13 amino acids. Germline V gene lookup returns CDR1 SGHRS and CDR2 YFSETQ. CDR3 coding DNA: TGCGCCAGCAGCTTAGGACAGGAGGTCATTCAGTACTTC. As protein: CASSLGQEVIQYF.

CDR3 sequence: CASKSRRNNQPQHF. The DNA of the CDR3 is TGTGCCAGCAAGTCCCGGCGGAACAATCAGCCCCAGCATTTT. The chain has TRBV6-5 and TRBJ1-5; D unresolved. From germline, CDR1 is MNHEY and CDR2 SVGAGI. V gave up 7 bases and J gave up 3 bases, with 13 bases separating them. The CDR3 sequence is 14 residues long.

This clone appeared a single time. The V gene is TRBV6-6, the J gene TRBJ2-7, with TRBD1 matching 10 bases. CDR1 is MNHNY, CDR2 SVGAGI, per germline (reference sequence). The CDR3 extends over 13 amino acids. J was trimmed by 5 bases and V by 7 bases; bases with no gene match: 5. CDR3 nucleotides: TGTGCCAGCACCTCGACAGGGGGCCACGAGCAGTACTTC. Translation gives CASTSTGGHEQYF.

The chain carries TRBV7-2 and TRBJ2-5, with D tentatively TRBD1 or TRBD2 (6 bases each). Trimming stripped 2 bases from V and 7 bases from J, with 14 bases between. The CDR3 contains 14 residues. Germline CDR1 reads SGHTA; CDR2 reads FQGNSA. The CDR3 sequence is CASSLSGGAGTQYF. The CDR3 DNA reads TGTGCCAGCAGCTTATCCGGGGGCGCGGGGACCCAGTACTTC.

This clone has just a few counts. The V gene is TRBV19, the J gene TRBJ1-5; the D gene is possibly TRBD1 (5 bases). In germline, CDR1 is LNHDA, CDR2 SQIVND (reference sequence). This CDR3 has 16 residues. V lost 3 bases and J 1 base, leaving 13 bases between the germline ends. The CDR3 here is CASSIRGGRSNQPQHF. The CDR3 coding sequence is TGTGCCAGTAGTATTCGTGGGGGACGGAGCAATCAGCCCCAGCATTTT.

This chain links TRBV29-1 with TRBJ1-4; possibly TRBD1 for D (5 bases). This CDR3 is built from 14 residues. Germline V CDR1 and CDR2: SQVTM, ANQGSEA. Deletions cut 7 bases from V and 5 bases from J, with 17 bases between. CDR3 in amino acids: CSATGAGGNEKLFF. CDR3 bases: TGCAGCGCCACAGGCGCGGGAGGGAATGAAAAACTGTTTTTT. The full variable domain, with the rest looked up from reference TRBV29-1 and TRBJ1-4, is SAVISQKPSRDICQRGTSLTIQCQVDSQVTMMFWYRQQPGQSLTLIATANQGSEATYESGFVIDKFPISRPNLTFSTLTVSNMSPEDSSIYLCSATGAGGNEKLFFGSGTQLSVL.

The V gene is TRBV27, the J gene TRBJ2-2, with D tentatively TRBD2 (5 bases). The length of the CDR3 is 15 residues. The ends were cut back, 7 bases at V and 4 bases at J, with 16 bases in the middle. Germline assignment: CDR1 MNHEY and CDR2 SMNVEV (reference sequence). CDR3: CASKRSPGSTGELFF. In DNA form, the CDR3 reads TGTGCCAGCAAGAGAAGTCCGGGAAGCACCGGGGAGCTGTTTTTT.

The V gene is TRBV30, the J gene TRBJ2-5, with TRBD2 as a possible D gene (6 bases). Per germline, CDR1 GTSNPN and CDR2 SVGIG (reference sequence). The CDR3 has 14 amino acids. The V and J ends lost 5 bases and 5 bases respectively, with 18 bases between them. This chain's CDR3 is CAWDAGLRGETQYF. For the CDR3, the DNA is TGTGCCTGGGACGCGGGGTTACGGGGGGAGACCCAGTACTTC.

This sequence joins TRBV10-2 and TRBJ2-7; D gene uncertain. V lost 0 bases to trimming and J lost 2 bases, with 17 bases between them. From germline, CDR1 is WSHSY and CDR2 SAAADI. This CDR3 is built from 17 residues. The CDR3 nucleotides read TGCGCCAGCAGTGAGTCGGGTTTTGGCGGCGAACCCTACGAGCAGTACTTC. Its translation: CASSESGFGGEPYEQYF.

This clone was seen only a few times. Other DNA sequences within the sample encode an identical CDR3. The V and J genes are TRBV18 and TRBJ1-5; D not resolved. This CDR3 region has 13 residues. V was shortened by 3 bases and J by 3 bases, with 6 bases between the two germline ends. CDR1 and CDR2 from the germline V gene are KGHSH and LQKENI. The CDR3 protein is CASSPGANQPQHF. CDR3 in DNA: TGTGCCAGCTCACCCGGCGCCAATCAGCCCCAGCATTTT. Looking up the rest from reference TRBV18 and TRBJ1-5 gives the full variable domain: NAGVMQNPRHLVRRRGQEARLRCSPMKGHSHVYWYRQLPEEGLKFMVYLQKENIIDESGMPKERFSAEFPKEGPSILRIQQVVRGDSAAYFCASSPGANQPQHFGDGTRLSIL.

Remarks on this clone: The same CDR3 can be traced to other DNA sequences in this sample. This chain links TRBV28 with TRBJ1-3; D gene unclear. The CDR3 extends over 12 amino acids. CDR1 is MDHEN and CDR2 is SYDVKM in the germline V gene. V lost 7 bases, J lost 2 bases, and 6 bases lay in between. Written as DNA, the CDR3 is TGTGCCAGCAATCGAGCTGGAAACACCATATATTTT. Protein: CASNRAGNTIYF. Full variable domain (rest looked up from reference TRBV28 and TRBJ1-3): DVKVTQSSRYLVKRTGEKVFLECVQDMDHENMFWYRQDPGLGLRLIYFSYDVKMKEKGDIPEGYSVSREKKERFSLILESASTNQTSMYLCASNRAGNTIYFGEGSWLTVV.

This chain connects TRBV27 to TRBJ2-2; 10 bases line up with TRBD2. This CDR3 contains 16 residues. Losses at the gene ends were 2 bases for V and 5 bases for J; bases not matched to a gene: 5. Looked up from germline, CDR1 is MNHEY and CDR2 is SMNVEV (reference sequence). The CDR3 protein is CASSLLAGVGTGELFF. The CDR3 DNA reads TGTGCCAGCAGTTTACTAGCGGGGGTAGGGACCGGGGAGCTGTTTTTT.

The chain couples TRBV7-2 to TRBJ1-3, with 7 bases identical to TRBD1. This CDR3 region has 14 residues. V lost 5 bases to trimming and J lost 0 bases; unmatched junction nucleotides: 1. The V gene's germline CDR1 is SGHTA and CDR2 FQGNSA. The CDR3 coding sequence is TGTGCCAGCAGCCGGGACAGCTCTGGAAACACCATATATTTT. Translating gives CASSRDSSGNTIYF.

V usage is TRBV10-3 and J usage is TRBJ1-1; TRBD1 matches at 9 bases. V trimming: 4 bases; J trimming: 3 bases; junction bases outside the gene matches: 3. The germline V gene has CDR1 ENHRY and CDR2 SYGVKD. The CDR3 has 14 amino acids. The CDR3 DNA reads TGTGCCATCAGTGGCCGACAGGGGGACACTGAAGCTTTCTTT. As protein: CAISGRQGDTEAFF.

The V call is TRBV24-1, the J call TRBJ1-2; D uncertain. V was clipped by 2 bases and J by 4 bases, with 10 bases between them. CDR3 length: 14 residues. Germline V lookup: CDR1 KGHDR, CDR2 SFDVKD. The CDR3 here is CATSDSRISYGYTF. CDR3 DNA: TGTGCCACCAGTGATTCTCGGATAAGCTATGGCTACACCTTC.